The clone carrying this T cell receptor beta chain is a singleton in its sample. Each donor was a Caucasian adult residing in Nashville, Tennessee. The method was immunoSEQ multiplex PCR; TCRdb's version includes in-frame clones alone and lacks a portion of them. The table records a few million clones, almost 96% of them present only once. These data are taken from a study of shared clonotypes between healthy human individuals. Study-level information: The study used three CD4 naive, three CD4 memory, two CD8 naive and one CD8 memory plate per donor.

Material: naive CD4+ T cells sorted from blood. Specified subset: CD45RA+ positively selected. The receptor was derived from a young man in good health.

CDR3 loop: CASSLGLVGTSGTDTQYF. DNA for the CDR3: TGTGCCAGCAGCTTAGGCCTGGTCGGGACTAGCGGGACAGATACGCAGTATTTT. The chain couples TRBV13 to TRBJ2-3; 12 bases match TRBD2. The CDR3 spans 18 residues. V lost 0 bases, J lost 3 bases, and 7 bases stayed unmatched. Looked up from germline, CDR1 is PRHDT and CDR2 is FYEKMQ (reference sequence). Based on the CDR3 plus reference TRBV13 and TRBJ2-3, the full variable domain is AAGVIQSPRHLIKEKRETATLKCYPIPRHDTVYWYQQGPGQDPQFLISFYEKMQSDKGSIPDRFSAQQFSDYHSELNMSSLELGDSALYFCASSLGLVGTSGTDTQYFGPGTRLTVL.